Listed here are 8 T cell receptor beta chains from one sample, sequenced in a study of OX40 agonist ivuxolimab in advanced cancers. This table comes from immunoSEQ multiplex PCR, and its TCRdb copy is limited to in-frame clones, with some not included. The sample lists roughly 74,000 clones, about four fifths occurring once. Here the sequenced sample was CD4+ or CD8+ T cells sorted from blood, taken in a trial of the OX40 agonist ivuxolimab. Every receptor here comes from an adult with an advanced solid tumor such as melanoma, head and neck, liver or kidney cancer.

The CDR3 DNA reads TGTGCCAGCAGTTCCTTAATCGAGCAGTACTTC. This codes for CASSSLIEQYF. V is TRBV6-5 and J is TRBJ2-7; D gene unclear. Germline V gene sequence: CDR1 MNHEY, CDR2 SVGAGI. This CDR3 region has 11 residues. V was clipped by 4 bases and J by 6 bases, with 7 bases between them.

This clone is a singleton in its sample. The gene calls are TRBV6-5 and TRBJ1-2; a weak D match, TRBD1 (6 bases). Trimming removed 4 bases at V and 4 bases at J, with 13 bases between. Germline CDR1 reads MNHEY; CDR2 reads SVGAGI. This CDR3 spans 14 amino acids. In DNA, the CDR3 is TGTGCCAGCAGTTTAACAGGGTTGGCCTATGGCTACACCTTC. Amino acids: CASSLTGLAYGYTF.

This rearrangement joins TRBV5-5 to TRBJ1-3, with D perhaps matching TRBD1 (5 bases). Trimming removed 4 bases at V and 0 bases at J, with 17 bases between. The CDR3 extends over 17 amino acids. CDR1 is SGHKS, CDR2 YYEKEE, per germline (reference sequence). CDR3 coding DNA: TGTGCCAGCAGCCCCCGGCCGGGGGATAGCTCTGGAAACACCATATATTTT. It translates to CASSPRPGDSSGNTIYF.

CDR3 sequence: CASRIPNGISPLHF. The CDR3 DNA follows: TGTGCCAGCAGAATTCCGAACGGGATTTCACCCCTCCACTTT. The chain recombines TRBV6-5 with TRBJ1-6; D remains ambiguous. CDR1 and CDR2 (germline): MNHEY, SVGAGI. CDR3 length equals 14 residues. The V end lost 6 bases, the J end lost 9 bases, and 15 bases lay between the germline ends.

V gene TRBV4-3 combines with J gene TRBJ2-5; 13 bases are shared with TRBD2. After removal of 0 bases from V and 5 bases from J, the junction contained 6 bases not matched to a gene. In germline, CDR1 is LGHNA, CDR2 YSLEER. The CDR3 runs to 17 residues. The CDR3 nucleotides read TGCGCCAGCAGCCAAGAGTGGGCGACTAGCGGGAGGGAGACCCAGTACTTC. Its translation is CASSQEWATSGRETQYF.

The CDR3: CASSLASPSTEAFF. For the CDR3, the DNA is TGTGCCAGCAGTCTGGCTAGTCCGTCCACTGAAGCTTTCTTT. The gene calls are TRBV28 and TRBJ1-1; D is unclear. V dropped 5 bases and J dropped 4 bases, with 14 bases sitting between them. The CDR3 extends over 14 amino acids. The germline V gene has CDR1 MDHEN and CDR2 SYDVKM.

This chain connects TRBV5-6 to TRBJ1-5; no clear D. V was shortened by 0 bases and J by 1 base, with 8 bases between the two germline ends. The CDR3 length is 15 residues. Germline V gene sequence: CDR1 SGHDT, CDR2 YYEEEE. In DNA form, the CDR3 reads TGTGCCAGCAGCTTGGGGGGAATGAGCAATCAGCCCCAGCATTTT. The encoded protein is CASSLGGMSNQPQHF.

This clone occurred once. The rearrangement links TRBV5-6 to TRBJ1-2; tentative D call: TRBD1 (5 bases). The CDR3 runs to 14 residues. Trimming removed 4 bases at V and 0 bases at J, with 10 bases between. Germline CDR1 and CDR2: SGHDT and YYEEEE. CDR3 sequence (DNA): TGTGCCAGCAGCGATCCGGGGCCTAACTATGGCTACACCTTC. Translation gives CASSDPGPNYGYTF.